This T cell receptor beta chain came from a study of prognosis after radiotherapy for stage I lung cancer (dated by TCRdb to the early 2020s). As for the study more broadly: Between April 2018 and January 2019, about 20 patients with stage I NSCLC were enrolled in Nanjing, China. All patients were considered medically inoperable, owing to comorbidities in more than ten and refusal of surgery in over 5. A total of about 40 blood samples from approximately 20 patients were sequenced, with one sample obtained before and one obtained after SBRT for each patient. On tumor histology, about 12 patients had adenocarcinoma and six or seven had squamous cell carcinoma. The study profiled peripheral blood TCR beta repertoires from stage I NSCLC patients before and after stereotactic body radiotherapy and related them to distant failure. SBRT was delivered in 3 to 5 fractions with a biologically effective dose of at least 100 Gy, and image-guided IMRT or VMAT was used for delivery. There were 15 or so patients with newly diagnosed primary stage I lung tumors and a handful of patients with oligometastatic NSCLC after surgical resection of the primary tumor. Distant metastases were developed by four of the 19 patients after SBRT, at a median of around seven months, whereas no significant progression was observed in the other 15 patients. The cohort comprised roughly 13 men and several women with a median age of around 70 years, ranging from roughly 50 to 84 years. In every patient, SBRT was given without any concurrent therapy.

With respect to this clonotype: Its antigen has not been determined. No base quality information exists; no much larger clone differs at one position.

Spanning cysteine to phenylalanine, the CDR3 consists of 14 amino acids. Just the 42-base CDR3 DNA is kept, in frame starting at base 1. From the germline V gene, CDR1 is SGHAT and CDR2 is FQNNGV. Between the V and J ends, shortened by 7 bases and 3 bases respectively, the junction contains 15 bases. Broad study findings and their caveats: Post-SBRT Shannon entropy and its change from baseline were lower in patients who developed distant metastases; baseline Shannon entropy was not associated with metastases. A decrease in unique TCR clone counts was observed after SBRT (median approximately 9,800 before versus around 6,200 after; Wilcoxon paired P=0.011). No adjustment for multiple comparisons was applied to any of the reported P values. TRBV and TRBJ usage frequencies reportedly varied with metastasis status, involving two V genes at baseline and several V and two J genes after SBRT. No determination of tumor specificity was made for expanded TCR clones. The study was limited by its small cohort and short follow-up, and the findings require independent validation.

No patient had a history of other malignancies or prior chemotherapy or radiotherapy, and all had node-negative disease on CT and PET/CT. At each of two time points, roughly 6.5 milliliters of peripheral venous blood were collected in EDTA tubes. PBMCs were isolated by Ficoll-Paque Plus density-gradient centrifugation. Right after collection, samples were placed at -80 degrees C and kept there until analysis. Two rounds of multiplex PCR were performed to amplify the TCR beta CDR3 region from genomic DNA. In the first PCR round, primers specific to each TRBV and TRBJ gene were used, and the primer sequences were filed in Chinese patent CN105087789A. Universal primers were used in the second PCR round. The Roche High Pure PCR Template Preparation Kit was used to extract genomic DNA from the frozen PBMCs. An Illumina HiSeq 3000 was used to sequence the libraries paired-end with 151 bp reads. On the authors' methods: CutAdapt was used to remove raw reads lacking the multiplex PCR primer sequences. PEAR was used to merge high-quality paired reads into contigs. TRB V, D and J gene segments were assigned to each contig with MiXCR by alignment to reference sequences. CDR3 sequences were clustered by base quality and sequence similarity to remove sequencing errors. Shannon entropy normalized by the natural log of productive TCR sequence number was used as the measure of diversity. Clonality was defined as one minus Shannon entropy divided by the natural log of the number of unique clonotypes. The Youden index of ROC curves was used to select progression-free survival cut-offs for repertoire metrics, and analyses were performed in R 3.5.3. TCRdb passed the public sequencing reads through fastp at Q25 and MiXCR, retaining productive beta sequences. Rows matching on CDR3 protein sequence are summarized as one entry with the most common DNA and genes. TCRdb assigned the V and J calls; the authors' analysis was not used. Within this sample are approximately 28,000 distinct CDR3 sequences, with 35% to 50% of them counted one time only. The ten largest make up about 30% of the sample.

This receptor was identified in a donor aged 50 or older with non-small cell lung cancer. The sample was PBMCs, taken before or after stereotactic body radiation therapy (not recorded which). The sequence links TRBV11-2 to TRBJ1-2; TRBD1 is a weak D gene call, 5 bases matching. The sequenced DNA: TGTGCCAGCACAGTAGGGCAGGGCGACTATGGCTACACCTTC. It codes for CASTVGQGDYGYTF.